This TCR beta chain appears in the sequencing data of a study of CD8 T cells in ankylosing spondylitis. V was cut by 2 bases and J by 0 bases, with 9 bases left in between. CDR3 length equals 15 residues. CDR1 is SGHRS and CDR2 is YFSETQ in the germline V gene. This clonotype came up many times. Antigen specificity is unknown. MiXCR was run by TCRdb on the 5' RACE reads, yielding one entry per CDR3 protein. The sample contains hundreds of thousands of distinct CDR3 sequences, approximately 20% of which appear only once. Whole-study findings and limits: Previous work reported some of these motif variants in the synovial fluid and blood of reactive arthritis. Disease-linked clones bore a CD8+ phenotype, appearing relatively rarely in peripheral blood. In ankylosing spondylitis patients, matched synovial fluid reportedly showed significant enrichment of disease-linked clones. Within ankylosing spondylitis blood, a TCR beta motif made up of eight highly homologous variants appeared to be characteristic.

This clonotype was sampled from a male donor with ankylosing spondylitis. The sequencing input was blood, either unsorted or a sorted T cell fraction (not recorded which). V and J are TRBV5-1 and TRBJ1-3; TRBD1 might be the D (5 bases). CDR3 nucleotides: TGCGCCAGCAGCTTCGAGGGGCTCTCTGGAAACACCATATATTTT. Its protein product is CASSFEGLSGNTIYF.